These 32 T cell receptor beta chains originate from one sample sequenced in a study of Tregs in tolerant kidney transplant recipients. Profiled with immunoSEQ multiplex PCR; TCRdb holds only in-frame clones, not every one. This table has about 240,000 clones, 65% to 85% appearing once. Sequencing was done on a sample of CD4+ T cells from blood. The source is a human donor in good health.

This chain links TRBV2 with TRBJ2-7, with 8 bases matching TRBD2. Germline V gives CDR1 SNHLY, CDR2 FYNNEI. This CDR3 contains 15 residues. Trimming took 7 bases from V and 3 from J; bases not matched to a gene: 11. CDR3 amino acids: CASTRGGGAIYEQYF. In DNA form, the CDR3 reads TGTGCCAGCACCCGGGGGGGCGGAGCCATCTACGAGCAGTACTTC. The variable domain in full, completed from reference TRBV2 and TRBJ2-7, reads EPEVTQTPSHQVTQMGQEVILRCVPISNHLYFYWYRQILGQKVEFLVSFYNNEISEKSEIFDDQFSVERPDGSNFTLKIRSTKLEDSAMYFCASTRGGGAIYEQYFGPGTRLTVT.

This clone was observed a handful of times. The chain combines TRBV13 with TRBJ2-7; a possible D gene is TRBD1 (6 bases). The CDR3 is 14 residues long. Deletions cut 1 base from V and 7 bases from J, with 14 bases between. Germline-derived CDR1 and CDR2 are PRHDT and FYEKMQ (reference sequence). The CDR3 spells CASSLEGRGREQYF. The CDR3, as DNA: TGTGCCAGCAGCTTAGAGGGCAGGGGAAGAGAGCAGTACTTC. Combining the CDR3 with reference TRBV13 and TRBJ2-7 gives the whole variable domain AAGVIQSPRHLIKEKRETATLKCYPIPRHDTVYWYQQGPGQDPQFLISFYEKMQSDKGSIPDRFSAQQFSDYHSELNMSSLELGDSALYFCASSLEGRGREQYFGPGTRLTVT.

V gene TRBV19 combines with J gene TRBJ1-4, with 9 bases fitting TRBD1. The trim removed 5 bases at V and 7 bases at J, leaving 11 bases unmatched. Looked up from germline, CDR1 is LNHDA and CDR2 is SQIVND (reference sequence). The CDR3 has 16 residues. This CDR3 reads CASSAYRDRVGEKLFF. CDR3 bases: TGTGCCAGTAGTGCCTACCGGGACAGGGTGGGTGAAAAACTGTTTTTT.

The chain recombines TRBV7-6 with TRBJ1-2; D gene unclear. Germline V gene sequence: CDR1 SGHVS, CDR2 FNYEAQ. There are 14 residues in the CDR3. V lost 5 bases and J 4 bases, leaving 14 bases between the germline ends. The CDR3 is CASSPARTGYGYTF. In nucleotides, the CDR3 is TGTGCCAGCAGCCCCGCCCGGACGGGCTATGGCTACACCTTC. The entire variable domain, with the rest obtained from reference TRBV7-6 and TRBJ1-2, is as follows: GAGVSQSPRYKVTKRGQDVALRCDPISGHVSLYWYRQALGQGPEFLTYFNYEAQQDKSGLPNDRFSAERPEGSISTLTIQRTEQRDSAMYRCASSPARTGYGYTFGSGTRLTVV.

The CDR3, as DNA: TGTGCCAGTAGTAAAACAGGGTCGGATGAGCAGTTCTTC. Its protein product is CASSKTGSDEQFF. This sequence joins TRBV19 and TRBJ2-1; tentative D call: TRBD1 (6 bases). The CDR3 is made up of 13 amino acids. The V gene lost 4 bases and the J gene lost 8 bases, with 12 bases spanning the gap. Germline CDR1 LNHDA, CDR2 SQIVND (reference sequence).

CDR3 coding DNA: TGTGCCAGCTGGTCCTTCCCTAATCAGCCCCAGCATTTT. The encoded protein is CASWSFPNQPQHF. J is TRBJ1-5 and V is TRBV27; D uncertain. CDR3 length equals 13 residues. Germline values: CDR1 MNHEY, CDR2 SMNVEV (reference sequence). V lost 8 bases and J lost 4, with 12 bases in between.

The chain uses TRBV27 and TRBJ1-2, with D possibly being TRBD1 (6 bases). The germline V gene encodes CDR1 MNHEY and CDR2 SMNVEV (reference sequence). Trimming cost V 4 bases and J 2 bases, with 23 bases left between them. This CDR3 contains 18 residues. In DNA, the CDR3 is TGTGCCAGCAGTTCATATGGGATCACAGGGCTCAGAAACTATGGCTACACCTTC. This gives the protein CASSSYGITGLRNYGYTF.

J is TRBJ2-5 and V is TRBV6-1, with 8 bases that match TRBD1. Matching the DNA end better, TRBJ2-7 makes the J call doubtful. This CDR3 has 14 residues. CDR1 MNHNS and CDR2 SASEGT come from the germline V gene. The CDR3 DNA sequence: TGTGCCAGCAGTCCTAGGACAGGGCAACACGAGCAGTACTTC. It yields the protein CASSPRTGQHEQYF.

The V call is TRBV5-1, the J call TRBJ2-7; D is possibly TRBD1 (6 bases). Per germline, CDR1 SGHRS and CDR2 YFSETQ. Trimming took 4 bases from V and 0 from J, leaving 11 bases between them. This CDR3 contains 14 residues. The CDR3 coding sequence is TGCGCCAGCAGCAACGACAGGAGCTCCTACGAGCAGTACTTC. It specifies CASSNDRSSYEQYF.

V gene TRBV7-9 combines with J gene TRBJ1-5, with 10 bases that match TRBD1. CDR1 and CDR2 from the germline V gene are SEHNR and FQNEAQ (reference sequence). The CDR3 runs 17 residues. The J segment lost 7 bases and the V segment lost 0 bases, leaving 9 bases of the junction unmatched. For the CDR3, the DNA is TGTGCCAGCAGCTTAGCGGCAGAGACAGGGGGCAGCCAGCCCCAGCATTTT. Translating gives CASSLAAETGGSQPQHF.

V gene TRBV10-2 combines with J gene TRBJ2-3; TRBD2 matches 11 bases. Trimming took 9 bases from V and 1 from J; bases not matched to a gene: 15. The CDR3 sequence is 18 residues long. Germline CDR1 and CDR2: WSHSY and SAAADI. In DNA form, the CDR3 reads TGCGCCAGTTGGGATAGCGGGGGGGCCGTCGGCGGCACAGATACGCAGTATTTT. Translation gives CASWDSGGAVGGTDTQYF.

The chain links TRBV2 to TRBJ1-1; TRBD1 aligns across 11 bases. J was trimmed by 5 bases and V by 7 bases; bases with no gene match: 9. In germline, CDR1 is SNHLY, CDR2 FYNNEI. This CDR3 region has 15 residues. Here the CDR3 DNA reads TGTGCCAGCAAAGGACAGGGGGCGGTAACAACTGAAGCTTTCTTT. Its protein is CASKGQGAVTTEAFF.

V gene TRBV23-1 combines with J gene TRBJ2-2; TRBD1 or TRBD2 may be the D gene (6 bases each). Being an ORF, TRBV23-1 has a function that is uncertain. Trimming pared 8 bases from V and 2 bases from J, leaving 9 bases between. This CDR3 has 13 residues. The CDR3 loop reads CASGGTNTGELFF. The CDR3 nucleotides read TGCGCCAGCGGGGGGACAAACACCGGGGAGCTGTTTTTT.

The sample holds a few counts of this clone. The gene calls are TRBV6-4 and TRBJ2-7, with no clear D. Germline V gene lookup returns CDR1 MRHNA and CDR2 SNTAGT. There are 12 residues in the CDR3. Between the trimmed V and J ends, which lost 5 bases and 7 bases, there was a span of 12 bases. CDR3 loop: CASSMVPREQYF. CDR3 DNA: TGTGCCAGCAGTATGGTCCCAAGGGAGCAGTACTTC.

The chain joins TRBV19 to TRBJ1-5, with 7 nucleotides matching TRBD1. Germline CDR1 reads LNHDA; CDR2 reads SQIVND (reference sequence). The trim removed 4 bases at V and 3 bases at J, leaving 12 bases unmatched. The CDR3 consists of 17 residues. CDR3 residues: CASSRGLTGLANQPQHF. CDR3 sequence (DNA): TGTGCCAGTAGTAGGGGATTGACAGGGTTGGCCAATCAGCCCCAGCATTTT.

The CDR3 DNA is TGTGCCAGTAGTGTTCTAACAGGAGTTGGGGAGACCCAGTACTTC. Translated, it gives CASSVLTGVGETQYF. The rearrangement links TRBV19 to TRBJ2-5; a weak D match, TRBD1 (5 bases). Per the germline V gene, CDR1 is LNHDA and CDR2 is SQIVND (reference sequence). CDR3 length: 15 residues. The V end was cut by 5 bases, the J end by 5 bases, with 18 bases between.

This clone was seen once. The chain has TRBV19 and TRBJ1-1, with TRBD1 matching over 7 bases. V was clipped by 1 base and J by 1 base; unmatched bases: 0. From germline, CDR1 is LNHDA and CDR2 SQIVND (reference sequence). The CDR3 is 14 amino acids. The DNA of the CDR3 is TGTGCCAGTAGTATAGGACAGGGGAACACTGAAGCTTTCTTT. It is translated as CASSIGQGNTEAFF.

The J gene is TRBJ2-1, the V gene TRBV9; 7 bases agree with TRBD2. CDR1 and CDR2 (germline): SGDLS, YYNGEE. V shed 4 bases, J shed 6 bases, and the junction held 7 bases outside the gene matches. The CDR3 is 14 amino acids. The CDR3 bases are TGTGCCAGCAGCTTCAGCGGGGTAGGCAATGAGCAGTTCTTC. This codes for CASSFSGVGNEQFF.

The chain recombines TRBV19 with TRBJ1-5; 7 bases line up with TRBD1. The junction had 3 bases not matched to a gene; V was cut back by 6 bases and J by 1 base. This CDR3 has 14 residues. The germline V gene has CDR1 LNHDA and CDR2 SQIVND (reference sequence). CDR3 region: CASRATGSNQPQHF. DNA of the CDR3: TGTGCCAGTAGAGCGACAGGGAGCAATCAGCCCCAGCATTTT.

The J gene is TRBJ1-2, the V gene TRBV11-1; D call uncertain. The germline CDR1 and CDR2 sequences are SGHAT and FQDESV (reference sequence). The CDR3 runs 12 residues. Trimming removed 3 bases from V and 7 bases from J, with 9 bases in between. This CDR3 reads CASSFPMGGYTF. The CDR3 region has the DNA TGTGCCAGCAGCTTTCCAATGGGTGGCTACACCTTC.

The chain is built from TRBV9 and TRBJ1-2; D remains ambiguous. Germline V gene lookup returns CDR1 SGDLS and CDR2 YYNGEE. Trimming left V 0 bases short and J 3 bases short, with 9 bases between. This CDR3 spans 14 amino acids. DNA for the CDR3: TGTGCCAGCAGCGTAGAGAGACCCTACTATGGCTACACCTTC. It encodes CASSVERPYYGYTF.

J is TRBJ2-3 and V is TRBV4-2; D call uncertain. This CDR3 region has 16 residues. CDR1 and CDR2 from the germline V gene are LGHNA and YNFKEQ. Trimming pared 0 bases from V and 2 bases from J, leaving 12 bases between. The CDR3 nucleotides are TGTGCCAGCAGCCAAGATGAGGAAGTCCCCACAGATACGCAGTATTTT. Its translation: CASSQDEEVPTDTQYF.

The chain employs TRBV18 and TRBJ1-5; D may be TRBD1 (6 bases). V lost 1 base, J lost 4 bases, and 14 bases lay in between. The germline gives CDR1 KGHSH, CDR2 LQKENI. This CDR3 is 16 amino acids long. The CDR3 spells CASSPLRGGPNQPQHF. The CDR3 coding sequence is TGTGCCAGCTCACCACTCCGAGGGGGGCCTAATCAGCCCCAGCATTTT.

DNA for the CDR3: TGTGCCAGCAGTTACTCGAAAGGGACTGAAGCTTTCTTT. Its translation: CASSYSKGTEAFF. The genes are TRBV6-5 and TRBJ1-1; no clear D. The CDR3 length is 13 residues. V lost 0 bases, J lost 5 bases, and 7 bases lay in between. Germline V CDR1 and CDR2: MNHEY, SVGAGI.

The genes are TRBV6-1 and TRBJ1-2, with 7 bases lining up with TRBD1. This CDR3 contains 13 residues. From germline, CDR1 is MNHNS and CDR2 SASEGT. V lost 6 bases to trimming and J lost 5 bases; unmatched junction nucleotides: 6. The CDR3 reads CASSADRAYGYTF. The CDR3 DNA reads as TGTGCCAGCAGCGCAGACAGGGCGTATGGCTACACCTTC.

To note about this clone: One end of the junction is discordant with germline, which a read error may explain. The identical CDR3 is also encoded by other nucleotide sequences in the sample. The rearrangement links TRBV5-4 to TRBJ2-1, with 9 bases lining up with TRBD2. CDR1 and CDR2 (germline): SGHNT, YYREEE (reference sequence). The CDR3 contains 15 residues. In nucleotides, the CDR3 is TGTGCCACCTACTGGAGGCTAGCGGGGCCGAATGAGCAATTCTTC. As protein: CATYWRLAGPNEQFF.

The CDR3 coding sequence is TGTGCCAGCAGCTTGAGCAGCGGGTGGGAGCAGTACTTC. Translated: CASSLSSGWEQYF. The rearrangement uses TRBV7-9 and TRBJ2-7; possible D gene TRBD2, 6 bases. This CDR3 has 13 amino acids. Germline V lookup: CDR1 SEHNR, CDR2 FQNEAQ (reference sequence). V was clipped by 3 bases and J by 7 bases, with 13 bases between them.

This clone was counted only a few times. V usage is TRBV5-1 and J usage is TRBJ1-2, with no clear D. This CDR3 is 12 amino acids long. CDR1 is SGHRS, CDR2 YFSETQ, per germline. Trimming left V 0 bases short and J 2 bases short, with 2 bases between. The CDR3 is CASSLDNYGYTF. The CDR3 DNA is TGCGCCAGCAGCTTGGACAACTATGGCTACACCTTC.

This clone was seen once. The chain has TRBV6-5 and TRBJ1-4; D unclear. CDR1 and CDR2 from the germline V gene are MNHEY and SVGAGI. Between the trimmed V and J ends, which lost 5 bases and 8 bases, there was a span of 3 bases. The CDR3 has 10 residues. CDR3 residues: CASSGEKLFF. CDR3 sequence (DNA): TGTGCCAGCAGTGGGGAAAAACTGTTTTTT.

The J gene is TRBJ2-5, the V gene TRBV11-2; the D gene is possibly TRBD1 (5 bases). The germline V and J ends were trimmed by 1 base and 4 bases, with 10 bases remaining between them. The germline CDR1 and CDR2 sequences are SGHAT and FQNNGV. This CDR3 has 14 amino acids. The CDR3 nucleotides read TGTGCCAGCAGCTTAGTAATGGGGCGAGAGACCCAGTACTTC. It specifies CASSLVMGRETQYF.

The chain employs TRBV7-9 and TRBJ2-7, with TRBD2 identical over 7 bases. J lost 3 bases, V lost 5 bases, and 7 bases had no gene match. The CDR3 loop spans 14 amino acids. Germline V gives CDR1 SEHNR, CDR2 FQNEAQ (reference sequence). DNA of the CDR3: TGTGCCAGCAGCCCGCCACCGGGGGGCTACGAGCAGTACTTC. This translates into CASSPPPGGYEQYF.

The V and J genes are TRBV7-2 and TRBJ2-3; tentatively, D is TRBD2 (5 bases). Germline assignment: CDR1 SGHTA and CDR2 FQGNSA. Trimming took off 0 bases at V and 7 bases at J, with 14 bases between the two ends. This CDR3 has 15 amino acids. Here the CDR3 DNA reads TGTGCCAGCAGCTTAGCGGGTTACCGGGGAAATACGCAGTATTTT. Protein: CASSLAGYRGNTQYF.